This T cell receptor beta chain was recovered during a study of T cell repertoires in aging, cancer and after chemotherapy. Study context: Glioblastoma patients receiving temozolomide-based therapy gave paired samples before and after chemotherapy. Study conclusions and caveats: Age-matched healthy donors had significantly more diverse, less clonal blood TCR repertoires than untreated cancer patients.

As concerns this clonotype: Its specificity is unknown.

TCR beta rearrangements were amplified from peripheral blood genomic DNA. TRB rearrangements spanning V, D and J were amplified using mixed TRB-A/B primers. MiXCR, applied by TCRdb to the multiplex PCR reads, yields one record per CDR3 protein. The table shows several thousand distinct CDR3 sequences, with 50% to 75% occurring only once. This CDR3 region has 13 residues. Germline CDR1 reads ENHRY; CDR2 reads SYGVKD. The V and J ends lost 6 bases and 1 base respectively, with 9 bases between them. This TCR derives from a human donor with a solid tumor. V is TRBV10-3 and J is TRBJ1-1, with a tentative D call TRBD1 (6 bases). Sequenced sample: blood. The CDR3 nucleotides are TGTGCCATCAGAGAGGACAGGAACACTGAAGCTTTCTTT. It codes for CAIREDRNTEAFF.